This T cell receptor (beta chain) was retrieved from a study of blood T cell repertoires in COVID-19 (dated by TCRdb to 2020 to 2022). About the study as a whole: The collaborator samples originated in the United States, Italy and Spain and spanned the acute and convalescent phases of COVID-19. The sample metadata nearly always contained a de-identified subject ID, COVID-19 status, age in years and sex. The samples were drawn from the first 160 participants of the ongoing ImmuneRACE study and from over 950 subjects provided by 6 global collaborators. The prospective study material was composed of cDNA or gDNA derived from T cells, B-cell-depleted T cells, or PBMCs. Deeply sampled blood TCRbeta repertoires from subjects exposed to, actively infected with, or recovered from COVID-19 were included in the dataset. The repertoires were released in a freely available public database meant as a resource for research on the immune response to SARS-CoV-2. Where HLA class I and class II types were available, the types were taken from metadata supplied by the sample provider, not from assay-based typing. Findings and caveats that apply to the study as a whole: The amount of clinical and demographic metadata varied by source and participant and was provided uncurated.

TCRbeta CDR3 regions were amplified from genomic DNA using the immunoSEQ Assay, a bias-controlled multiplex PCR. On the authors' methods: Within the assay, amplification of reference gene primers was used to estimate how many nucleated cells each sample contained. Sequence reads were collapsed and filtered to measure the absolute abundance of every unique TCRbeta CDR3 rearrangement. Productive Simpson clonality was computed per sample as the square root of Simpson's diversity index over productive rearrangements. Not all clones reach the TCRdb copy of this immuneACCESS table, which keeps in-frame sequences only. Checked studies attribute under half of the gap to unresolved V genes and leave the rest unexplained. D and trimming come from the DNA, and the V and J calls and clone size come from that table. This sample has some 200,000 clones in its table, and 85% to 95% of those were observed once. The biggest ten clones account for 0.76% of the sample.

The CDR3 holds 15 amino acids from the cysteine to the phenylalanine. Kept here is only the CDR3 DNA, which spans 45 bases and is read in frame from base 1. According to the germline V gene, CDR1 reads MGHRA and CDR2 reads YSYEKL. V is cut back by 5 bases and J by 10 bases, with 11 bases in the junction unmatched. Remarks on this clone: Its target antigen remains unknown. Base qualities are not provided; no much larger clone lies one nucleotide away.

At one collaborating source in Seattle, patients were enrolled during active infection and were followed longitudinally through the course of disease. Each collaborating institution followed its own protocols to collect whole blood in K2EDTA tubes. For TCRbeta analysis, collaborators shipped samples as frozen whole blood, isolated PBMCs, or DNA extracted from either of those sample types. Recombination connected TRBV4-1 to TRBJ1-6; 7 of the junction bases match TRBD1. Sequenced material: peripheral blood. This clonotype originated in a man between 25 and 39 years old with COVID-19, enrolled during active disease. For the CDR3, the sequence is CASSSLRDRASPLHF. In nucleotide form, the sequence is TGCGCCAGCAGCTCCCTTAGGGACAGAGCGTCACCCCTCCACTTT.